This T cell receptor (beta chain) originates from a study of T cell changes during pregnancy in multiple sclerosis. This clone appeared a few times. The CDR3 is made up of 13 amino acids. The ends lost 5 bases at V and 2 bases at J; junction bases unmatched: 2. Germline lookup yields CDR1 MNHEY and CDR2 SMNVEV (reference sequence). Clones were read by immunoSEQ multiplex PCR, and TCRdb kept only the in-frame ones, dropping some. Among approximately 40,000 clones listed, about 91% were seen once. The rearrangement joins TRBV27 to TRBJ1-2, with 7 nucleotides matching TRBD1. This clonotype was sampled from a female donor with multiple sclerosis, enrolled in a pregnancy study. The input for sequencing was CD4+ T cells from peripheral blood mononuclear cells, taken in the third trimester of pregnancy. CDR3 coding DNA: TGTGCCAGCAGTCTGGGACAGAACTATGGCTACACCTTC. Amino acids: CASSLGQNYGYTF.